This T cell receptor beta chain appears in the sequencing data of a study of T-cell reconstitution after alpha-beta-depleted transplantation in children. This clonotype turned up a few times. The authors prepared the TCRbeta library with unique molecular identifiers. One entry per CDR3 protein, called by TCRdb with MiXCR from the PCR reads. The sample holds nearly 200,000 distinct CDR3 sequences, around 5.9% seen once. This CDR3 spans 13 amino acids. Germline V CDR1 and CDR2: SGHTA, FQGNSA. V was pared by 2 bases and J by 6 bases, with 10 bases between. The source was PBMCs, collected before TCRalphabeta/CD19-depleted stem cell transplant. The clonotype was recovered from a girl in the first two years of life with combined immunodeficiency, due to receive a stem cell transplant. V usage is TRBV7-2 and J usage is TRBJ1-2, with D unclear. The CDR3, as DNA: TGTGCCAGCAGCTTACGACTTCCCAATGGCTACACCTTC. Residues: CASSLRLPNGYTF.